This entry describes one T cell receptor (beta chain). CDR3 size: 16 residues. In germline, CDR1 is MNHEY, CDR2 SVGAGI. V shed 2 bases, J shed 4 bases, and the junction held 4 bases outside the gene matches. This sample was taken from a study of blood T cell repertoires in COVID-19. Assay used: immunoSEQ multiplex PCR; TCRdb lists only in-frame clones, some missing. The sample lists 40,000 or so clones, more than 80% occurring once. V and J are TRBV6-5 and TRBJ2-5; 13 bases match TRBD2. This sequence was found in a man in his fifties or sixties with acute or convalescent COVID-19. Material: peripheral blood. The CDR3 loop reads CASSYPTSGGGETQYF. In nucleotides, the CDR3 is TGTGCCAGCAGTTACCCCACTAGCGGGGGGGGAGAGACCCAGTACTTC.